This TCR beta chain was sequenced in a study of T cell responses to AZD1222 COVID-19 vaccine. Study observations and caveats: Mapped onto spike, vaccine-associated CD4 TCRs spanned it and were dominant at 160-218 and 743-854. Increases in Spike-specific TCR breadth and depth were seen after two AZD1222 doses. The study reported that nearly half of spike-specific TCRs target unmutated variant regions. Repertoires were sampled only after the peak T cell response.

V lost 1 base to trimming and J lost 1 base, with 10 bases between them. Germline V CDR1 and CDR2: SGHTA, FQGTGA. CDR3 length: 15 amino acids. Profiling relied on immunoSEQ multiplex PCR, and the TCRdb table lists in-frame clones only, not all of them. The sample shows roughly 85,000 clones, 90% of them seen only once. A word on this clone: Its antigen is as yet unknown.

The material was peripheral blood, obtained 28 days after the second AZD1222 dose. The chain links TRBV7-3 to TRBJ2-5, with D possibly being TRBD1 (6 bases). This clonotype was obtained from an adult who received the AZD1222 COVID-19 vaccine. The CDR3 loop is CASSLSGTTQETQYF. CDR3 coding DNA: TGTGCCAGCAGCTTAAGTGGGACAACCCAAGAGACCCAGTACTTC.